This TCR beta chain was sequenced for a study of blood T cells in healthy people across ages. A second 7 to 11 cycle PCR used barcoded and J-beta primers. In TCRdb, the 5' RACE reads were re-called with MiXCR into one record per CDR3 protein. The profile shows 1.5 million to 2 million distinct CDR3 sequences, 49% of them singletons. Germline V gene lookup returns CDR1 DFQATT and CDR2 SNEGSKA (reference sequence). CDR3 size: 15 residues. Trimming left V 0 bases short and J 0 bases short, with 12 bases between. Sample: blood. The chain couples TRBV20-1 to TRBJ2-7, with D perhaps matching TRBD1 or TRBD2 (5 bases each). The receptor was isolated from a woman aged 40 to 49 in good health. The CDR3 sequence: CSARDRDPLSYEQYF. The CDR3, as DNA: TGCAGTGCTAGAGACCGGGACCCTCTCTCCTACGAGCAGTACTTC.